This TCR beta chain was sequenced in a study of cytomegalovirus exposure and HLA in healthy donors. This clone came up once. What it recognizes is unknown. These donors, healthy bone marrow donors, were studied. Though probably carrying unrecorded immune exposures, donors were nominally healthy at sampling. The PCR ran on 60 Vbeta and 13 Jbeta primers. Libraries were prepared by immunoSEQ multiplex PCR; TCRdb keeps only in-frame clonotypes and omits some of them. The table lists around 150,000 clones, more than 75% of them singletons. Study-wide results and caveats: The classifier, whose performance was assessed in both the original and validation cohorts, reportedly diagnosed cytomegalovirus status with high specificity and sensitivity. Among TCR beta chains, those listed as cytomegalovirus-associated numbered more than 150.

Germline V CDR1 and CDR2: MNHEY, SMNVEV (reference sequence). V dropped 7 bases and J dropped 2 bases, with 16 bases sitting between them. The CDR3 consists of 15 residues. The clonotype comes from a man aged 25 to 40 in good health and CMV-seronegative. Material: PBMCs. The chain couples TRBV27 to TRBJ2-3; D possibly corresponds to TRBD2 (6 bases). This chain's CDR3 is CASTRGGILTDTQYF. In DNA form, the CDR3 reads TGTGCCAGCACTAGAGGCGGGATTCTCACAGATACGCAGTATTTT.